Sequencing of this T cell receptor beta chain was carried out in a study of shared clonotypes between healthy human individuals. Study context: Donors had three CD4 naive, three CD4 memory, two CD8 naive and one CD8 memory plate apiece. Whole-study results and caveats: Sorted-subset sequencing was shown by rarefaction to be incomplete despite large depth.

Per the original data handling: Filtering differed because ImmunoSEQ produced junction-only sequences that carried no quality scores. Clones were read by immunoSEQ multiplex PCR, and TCRdb kept only the in-frame ones, dropping some. Clonal size and the V and J genes are those of that table, whereas D and trimming came from the DNA. The sample lists roughly 2.1 million clones; more than 85% were seen once. The table lists this clone with a few counts. What it binds is not known. CD45RO negativity and positive selection for CCR7 defined naive CD8 cells, a population that excluded terminally differentiated effector memory CD45RA+ cells. The source of this sequence is a man aged 18 to 30 in good health. Some clones in this sample may be carry-over from other donors' samples. Sequencing was done on a sample of naive CD8+ T cells from PBMCs.

CDR3 nucleotides: TGTGCCAGCAGTCCCCATAACTCCACAGATACGCAGTATTTT. Its translation: CASSPHNSTDTQYF. The rearrangement joins TRBV27 to TRBJ2-3; D not certain. Trimming stripped 5 bases from V and 2 bases from J, with 11 bases between. CDR3 size: 14 residues. Germline loops: CDR1 MNHEY, CDR2 SMNVEV (reference sequence).